The subject of this entry is one T cell receptor beta chain. These data are taken from a study of blood T cell repertoires in COVID-19. The length of the CDR3 is 14 residues. Trimming removed 0 bases at V and 4 bases at J, with 9 bases between. The germline gives CDR1 MNHNS, CDR2 SASEGT. Only in-frame clones appear in the TCRdb table, and some are missing; sequencing was by immunoSEQ multiplex PCR. The table records hundreds of thousands of clones, approximately 87% of them present only once. The specimen sequenced was PBMCs or T cells enriched from blood (not recorded which). The V call is TRBV6-1, the J call TRBJ1-2; no clear D. The origin of this receptor is a woman aged 45-65 years who had recovered from COVID-19. Here the CDR3 DNA reads TGTGCCAGCAGTGAAGCCGGGGAGCCCTATGGCTACACCTTC. Protein: CASSEAGEPYGYTF.